This is a list of T cell receptor beta chains from one sample in a study of beta chain features in type 1 diabetes. Clones were sequenced by immunoSEQ multiplex PCR, and TCRdb holds only the in-frame ones, with some missing. The sample consists of 630,000 or so clones, over 11% of them appearing once. The sample taken for sequencing was naive CD4+ T cells from blood. The receptor set was obtained from a man aged 18 to 30 with type 1 diabetes. Both conserved end residues are part of each CDR3. D genes are given only for firm matches. Clone sizes are given selectively: once, few, many, or a class where the clone is expanded.

>NA|TRBJ2-3|NA|TRBV7-3
CASSLRDRGSTDTQYF
TGTGCCAGCAGCCTCAGAGACCGCGGGAGCACAGATACGCAGTATTTT
>NA|TRBJ2-7|few|TRBV18
CASSPWTPDEQYF
TGTGCCAGCTCACCTTGGACCCCAGACGAGCAGTACTTC
>NA|TRBJ2-1|few|TRBV9
CASSVADPPDEQFF
TGTGCCAGCAGCGTAGCGGACCCGCCCGATGAGCAGTTCTTC
>TRBD2|TRBJ2-1|NA|TRBV14
CASSQVLRTSLSEQFF
TGTGCCAGCAGCCAAGTTCTAAGGACTAGTCTGAGTGAGCAGTTCTTC
>NA|TRBJ2-1|few|TRBV10-3
CAITPGPNEQFF
TGTGCCATCACCCCAGGGCCCAATGAGCAGTTCTTC
>TRBD1|TRBJ1-2|NA|TRBV27
CASRLDRGPANYGYTF
TGTGCCAGCAGGTTGGACAGGGGGCCCGCGAACTATGGCTACACCTTC
>NA|TRBJ1-1|NA|TRBV4-1
CASSHRGWNTEAFF
TGCGCCAGCAGCCATCGGGGGTGGAACACTGAAGCTTTCTTT
>NA|TRBJ2-7|NA|TRBV10-3
CAISERWAYEQYF
TGTGCCATCAGTGAGCGCTGGGCCTACGAGCAGTACTTC
>NA|TRBJ2-2|NA|TRBV10-3
CAVQGWGVNTGELFF
TGTGCCGTCCAGGGATGGGGAGTAAACACCGGGGAGCTGTTTTTT
>NA|TRBJ1-1|few|TRBV5-1
CASSPSVGNTEAFF
TGCGCCAGCAGCCCCTCGGTGGGGAACACTGAAGCTTTCTTT
>NA|TRBJ2-1|NA|TRBV29-1
CSVERDRTYNEQFF
TGCAGCGTTGAACGAGACAGGACCTACAATGAGCAGTTCTTC
>NA|TRBJ2-6|NA|TRBV10-3
CAISENGPGANVLTF
TGTGCCATCAGTGAAAATGGGCCGGGGGCCAACGTCCTGACTTTC
>NA|TRBJ2-7|few|TRBV28
CASRDPAYEQYF
TGTGCCAGCAGAGACCCGGCCTACGAGCAGTACTTC
>NA|TRBJ2-1|few|TRBV5-1
CASSFSWSSYNEQFF
TGCGCCAGCAGCTTCTCCTGGAGCTCCTACAATGAGCAGTTCTTC
>NA|TRBJ1-2|few|TRBV30
CAWSRDLLLGTF
TGTGCCTGGAGTAGGGACTTACTATTAGGCACCTTC
>NA|TRBJ2-7|NA|TRBV5-6
CASSRNYEQYF
TGTGCCAGCAGCCGAAACTACGAGCAGTACTTC
>NA|TRBJ2-3|NA|TRBV9
CASSVGLSTDTQYF
TGTGCCAGCAGCGTAGGACTATCCACAGATACGCAGTATTTT
>NA|TRBJ2-2|NA|TRBV7-2
CASSLEGGMNTGELFF
TGTGCCAGCAGCTTAGAAGGCGGGATGAACACCGGGGAGCTGTTTTTT
>NA|TRBJ1-1|few|TRBV5-4
CASSATGTDTEAFF
TGTGCCAGCAGCGCGACAGGTACGGACACTGAAGCTTTCTTT
>TRBD2|TRBJ2-1|NA|TRBV6-1
CASSEVGRGLDEQFF
TGTGCCAGCAGTGAAGTGGGGCGGGGGTTGGATGAGCAGTTCTTC
>NA|TRBJ2-7|few|TRBV10-3
CAISESAGSSYEQYF
TGTGCCATCAGTGAGTCTGCGGGATCGTCCTACGAGCAGTACTTC
>NA|TRBJ2-3|few|TRBV25-1
CASSEFPSRSTDTQYF
TGTGCCAGCAGTGAATTCCCTAGCAGAAGCACAGATACGCAGTATTTT
>TRBD1|TRBJ2-7|few|TRBV9
CASSVGTGGIYEQYF
TGTGCCAGCAGCGTAGGGACAGGGGGAATCTACGAGCAGTACTTC
>NA|TRBJ2-3|few|TRBV14
CASSLAPTDTQYF
TGTGCCAGCAGCCTTGCACCCACAGATACGCAGTATTTT
>TRBD1|TRBJ1-2|NA|TRBV11-2
CASTITRTGYGYTF
TGTGCCAGCACCATAACACGGACAGGGTATGGCTACACCTTC
>TRBD1|TRBJ1-5|few|TRBV2
CASSAGGGGNQPQHF
TGTGCCAGCAGTGCAGGGGGTGGCGGCAATCAGCCCCAGCATTTT
>NA|TRBJ2-1|few|TRBV6-5
CASSYSYREDNEQFF
TGTGCCAGCAGTTACTCATACAGGGAGGATAATGAGCAGTTCTTC
>NA|TRBJ2-2|NA|TRBV27
CASSSPGHWLFF
TGTGCCAGCAGTTCGCCAGGACATTGGCTGTTTTTT
>TRBD2|TRBJ2-7|NA|TRBV7-9
CASSPDWRGAREQYF
TGTGCCAGCAGCCCGGACTGGCGGGGGGCGCGCGAGCAGTACTTC
>NA|TRBJ2-2|NA|TRBV30
CAWSVMITGELFF
TGTGCCTGGAGTGTCATGATCACCGGGGAGCTGTTTTTT
>TRBD2|TRBJ2-1|NA|TRBV9
CASSVASGGISYNEQFF
TGTGCCAGCAGCGTTGCTAGCGGGGGGATCTCCTACAATGAGCAGTTCTTC
>NA|TRBJ2-7|NA|TRBV6-5
CASSYSTAKAYEQYF
TGTGCCAGCAGTTACTCGACAGCGAAGGCCTACGAGCAGTACTTC
>TRBD1|TRBJ2-7|few|TRBV18
CASSSPGQTDYEQYF
TGTGCCAGCTCATCTCCGGGACAGACAGACTACGAGCAGTACTTC
>NA|TRBJ2-3|few|TRBV7-2
CASSISGSLTDTQYF
TGTGCCAGCAGCATCTCCGGGAGCCTCACAGATACGCAGTATTTT
>NA|TRBJ2-3|NA|TRBV9
CASSAPGRGTDTQYF
TGTGCCAGCAGCGCCCCGGGAAGGGGAACAGATACGCAGTATTTT
>NA|TRBJ2-7|few|TRBV13
CASSLSGNPTYEQYF
TGTGCCAGCAGTCTCTCAGGGAACCCCACCTACGAGCAGTACTTC
>NA|TRBJ2-1|few|TRBV7-2
CASSSRAGNEQFF
TGTGCCAGCAGCTCCCGGGCGGGAAATGAGCAGTTCTTC
>TRBD1|TRBJ2-2|few|TRBV4-3
CASSQTRQGRKTGELFF
TGCGCCAGCAGCCAGACTCGACAGGGGAGGAAAACCGGGGAGCTGTTTTTT
>NA|TRBJ1-2|NA|TRBV29-1
CSVERVTGSRHGYTF
TGCAGCGTTGAAAGAGTTACAGGGAGTCGCCATGGCTACACCTTC
>TRBD1|TRBJ2-1|few|TRBV19
CASKKTAGGSYNEQFF
TGTGCCAGTAAAAAAACGGCAGGGGGTTCCTACAATGAGCAGTTCTTC
>NA|TRBJ2-7|NA|TRBV5-1
CASSLVSAGPSEQYF
TGCGCCAGCAGCTTGGTTTCGGCGGGCCCATCCGAGCAGTACTTC
>NA|TRBJ1-1|NA|TRBV16
CASSPSPEAVPFF
TGTGCCAGCAGCCCTTCCCCGGAGGCTGTTCCTTTCTTT
>NA|TRBJ2-5|few|TRBV30
CAWDWNKETQYF
TGTGCCTGGGACTGGAACAAAGAGACCCAGTACTTC
>NA|TRBJ2-3|few|TRBV29-1
CSVERSWGAVDTQYF
TGCAGCGTTGAACGTAGCTGGGGGGCAGTGGATACGCAGTATTTT
>NA|TRBJ2-7|NA|TRBV7-9
CASSSQGSYEQYF
TGTGCCAGCAGCTCCCAGGGTTCCTACGAGCAGTACTTC
>NA|TRBJ1-1|NA|TRBV7-9
CASSTPYSGPEAFF
TGTGCCAGCAGCACCCCATACTCCGGACCTGAAGCTTTCTTT
>NA|TRBJ2-1|few|TRBV19
CASTLRWVDTGLGNEQFF
TGTGCCAGTACCCTAAGGTGGGTGGACACCGGATTGGGGAATGAGCAGTTCTTC
>TRBD1|TRBJ2-7|few|TRBV25-1
CASSDSGQAAYEQYF
TGTGCCAGCAGTGATTCGGGACAGGCCGCCTACGAGCAGTACTTC
>NA|TRBJ2-2|NA|TRBV4-1
CASSQVGFNTGELFF
TGCGCCAGCAGCCAAGTAGGGTTTAACACCGGGGAGCTGTTTTTT
>TRBD2|TRBJ2-7|NA|TRBV28
CAVEAGGSYEQYF
TGTGCCGTTGAGGCGGGGGGCTCCTACGAGCAGTACTTC
>TRBD1|TRBJ2-3|NA|TRBV5-1
CASETGDGTDTQYF
TGCGCCAGCGAAACAGGGGACGGGACAGATACGCAGTATTTT
>NA|TRBJ2-2|NA|TRBV6-5
CASSRQGRTGELFF
TGTGCCAGCAGTCGGCAGGGGAGAACCGGGGAGCTGTTTTTT
>NA|TRBJ1-4|NA|TRBV30
CAWSPMGEKLFF
TGTGCCTGGAGTCCTATGGGTGAAAAACTGTTTTTT
>TRBD1|TRBJ1-3|NA|TRBV6-1
CASSALDRGRVGNTIYF
TGTGCCAGCAGTGCTTTGGACAGGGGAAGAGTTGGAAACACCATATATTTT
>NA|TRBJ2-6|NA|TRBV14
CASSPRIAGANVLTF
TGTGCCAGCAGCCCCAGGATTGCCGGGGCCAACGTCCTGACTTTC
>TRBD2|TRBJ2-2|few|TRBV7-9
CASSLGTSGYTGELFF
TGTGCCAGCAGCTTAGGGACTAGCGGATACACCGGGGAGCTGTTTTTT
>NA|TRBJ1-2|NA|TRBV28
CASSSPGSHYGYTF
TGTGCCAGCAGTTCCCCCGGCAGTCACTATGGCTACACCTTC
>TRBD2|TRBJ2-7|once|TRBV15
CATSRELAGETYEQYF
TGTGCCACCAGCAGAGAACTAGCGGGAGAAACCTACGAGCAGTACTTC